Below, one T cell receptor beta chain is given with its context. Its antigen remains unidentified. Other DNA sequences from this sample encode an identical CDR3 as well. This sample stems from a study of cytomegalovirus exposure and HLA in healthy donors. Study results and caveats: A few V segments could not be told apart, such as TRBV6-2 and TRBV6-3, and were left out. Evidence from a later analysis indicated that most CMV-associated TCR beta chains looked HLA-restricted.

Germline V CDR1 and CDR2: LNHDA, SQIVND (reference sequence). The CDR3 has 13 amino acids. V gave up 7 bases and J gave up 3 bases; unmatched junction bases: 6. The PCR contained 60 Vbeta and 13 Jbeta primers. Data came from immunoSEQ multiplex PCR; TCRdb stores just in-frame clones and leaves some out. The table has roughly 100,000 clones, 81% seen once. The chain recombines TRBV19 with TRBJ2-7, with 7 bases lining up with TRBD2. The origin of this receptor is a human donor in good health. What was sequenced was PBMCs. CDR3 sequence: CASTSSGNYEQYF. The CDR3 DNA reads TGTGCCAGTACCTCTAGCGGCAACTACGAGCAGTACTTC.